The 6 T cell receptor beta chains reported below all come from one sample, sequenced in a study of shared clonotypes between healthy human individuals. Measured with immunoSEQ multiplex PCR; TCRdb has only the in-frame clones, and not every one. There are about 460,000 clones in the sample; approximately 71% occur only once, and approximately 12% lies in the top ten. Sequencing input: PBMCs. These receptor sequences come from a woman in her 40s in good health. Some clones in this sample may be carry-over from other donors' samples.

The chain joins TRBV15 to TRBJ1-2; 10 bases align to TRBD1. Germline CDR1 is LNHNV and CDR2 is YYDKDF (reference sequence). Germline trimming cut 1 base from V and 4 bases from J; bases unmatched to any gene: 9. There are 17 residues in the CDR3. This chain's CDR3 is CATSRGARQGASYGYTF. CDR3 nucleotides: TGTGCCACCAGCAGAGGCGCCCGACAGGGGGCTAGCTATGGCTACACCTTC.

V gene TRBV7-9 combines with J gene TRBJ1-2; tentative D call: TRBD1 (5 bases). Trimming left V 1 base short and J 4 bases short, with 13 bases between. There are 15 residues in the CDR3. Germline values: CDR1 SEHNR, CDR2 FQNEAQ (reference sequence). The chain's CDR3 is CASSLVGAQSYGYTF. The CDR3 coding sequence is TGTGCCAGCAGCTTAGTCGGGGCGCAGAGCTATGGCTACACCTTC.

The V call is TRBV29-1, the J call TRBJ2-5, with TRBD2 matching 8 bases. The J call could be wrong; TRBJ2-7 is a better fit for the DNA end. Germline V gene sequence: CDR1 SQVTM, CDR2 ANQGSEA. The CDR3 covers 16 residues. In nucleotides, the CDR3 is TGCAGCGTGCAGGTTGGTAGCGGGGAGGGGGCCTACGAGCAGTACTTC. This sequence encodes CSVQVGSGEGAYEQYF.

This clone was seen once. V is TRBV15 and J is TRBJ2-5; D gene uncertain. Per the germline V gene, CDR1 is LNHNV and CDR2 is YYDKDF (reference sequence). V was shortened by 4 bases and J by 4 bases, with 19 bases between the two germline ends. This CDR3 contains 16 residues. The CDR3 loop is CATSTTRTGWGETQYF. The CDR3, as DNA: TGTGCCACCAGCACCACTCGGACGGGCTGGGGAGAGACCCAGTACTTC.

This clone was seen only once. Possible read error: a much larger clone is one base away. The CDR3 ends on some other residue instead of the conserved phenylalanine or tryptophan, so this is likely a read error. The chain recombines TRBV6-6 with TRBJ1-2, with a possible D match to TRBD1 (6 bases). The V and J ends lost 5 bases and 4 bases respectively, with 20 bases between them. CDR3 length equals 16 residues. The V gene's germline CDR1 is MNHNY and CDR2 SVGAGI (reference sequence). For the CDR3, the DNA is TGTGCCAGCAGTCTACGAGGGGGGCCGGGTAGCTATGGCTACACCCTC. This encodes CASSLRGGPGSYGYTL.

This rearrangement joins TRBV1 to TRBJ2-7; TRBD2 was called by the table and not checked on the DNA. TRBV1 is a documented pseudogene. This CDR3 has 15 residues. The CDR3 spells CTSSQDNWRVYEQYF. CDR3 nucleotide sequence: TGCACCAGCAGCCAAGATAACTGGCGGGTATACGAGCAGTACTTC.